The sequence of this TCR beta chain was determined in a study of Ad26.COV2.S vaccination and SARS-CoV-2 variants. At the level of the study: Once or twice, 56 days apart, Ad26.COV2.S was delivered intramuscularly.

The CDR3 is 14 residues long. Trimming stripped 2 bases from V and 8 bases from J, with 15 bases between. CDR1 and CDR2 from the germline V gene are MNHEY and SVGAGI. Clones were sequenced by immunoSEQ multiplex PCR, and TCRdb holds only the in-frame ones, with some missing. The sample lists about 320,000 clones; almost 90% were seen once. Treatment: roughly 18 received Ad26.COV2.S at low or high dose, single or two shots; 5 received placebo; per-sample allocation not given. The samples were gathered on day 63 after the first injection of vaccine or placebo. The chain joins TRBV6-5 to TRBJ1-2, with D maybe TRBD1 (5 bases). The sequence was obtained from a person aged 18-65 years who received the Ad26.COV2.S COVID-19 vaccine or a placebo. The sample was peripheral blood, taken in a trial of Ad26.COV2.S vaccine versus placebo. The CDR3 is CASSYDGAQYGYTF. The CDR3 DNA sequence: TGTGCCAGCAGTTACGACGGGGCTCAGTACGGCTACACCTTC.